This TCR beta chain came from a study of cytomegalovirus exposure and HLA in healthy donors. Study-level points and caveats: The classifier was said to identify cytomegalovirus status with high specificity and sensitivity.

Primers for the PCR totalled 60 Vbeta and 13 Jbeta. Sequencing was performed with immunoSEQ multiplex PCR; in TCRdb, only in-frame clones are kept and a portion is missing. This table lists 100,000 to 150,000 clones. Germline CDR1 is SQVTM and CDR2 is ANQGSEA. The V gene end was trimmed by 1 base and the J gene end by 11 bases; junction bases not matched to a gene: 10. The CDR3 runs 14 residues. In regard to this clone: Its antigen remains unidentified.

Specimen: PBMCs. The chain employs TRBV29-1 and TRBJ1-4; 7 bases are shared with TRBD1. This sequence originates from a middle-aged woman in good health and CMV-seronegative. For the CDR3, the DNA is TGCAGCGTTGAAGGGGTGGGACAGTCAGCGAAACTGTTTTTT. The encoded protein is CSVEGVGQSAKLFF. Drawing the rest from reference TRBV29-1 and TRBJ1-4, the complete variable domain is SAVISQKPSRDICQRGTSLTIQCQVDSQVTMMFWYRQQPGQSLTLIATANQGSEATYESGFVIDKFPISRPNLTFSTLTVSNMSPEDSSIYLCSVEGVGQSAKLFFGSGTQLSVL.